This is a list of T cell receptor beta chains from one sample in a study of T cell responses to AZD1222 COVID-19 vaccine. The table came from immunoSEQ multiplex PCR; TCRdb's copy has only in-frame clones and leaves some out. The table lists 150,000 to 250,000 clones, approximately 94% of them singletons, with approximately 1% in the top ten. The sample was peripheral blood, taken 28 days after the second AZD1222 dose. These receptors originate from an adult who received the AZD1222 COVID-19 vaccine. Each CDR3 is given with its conserved first and last residue. D genes are given only for firm matches. The size entry is marked missing in some rows and otherwise reads once, few, many or a size class.

size: .
length: 13
V: TRBV7-3
J: TRBJ2-1
D: TRBD2
DNA: TGTGCCAGCAGCTTACCGGGGGGGAATGAGCAGTTCTTC
CDR3: CASSLPGGNEQFF

size: once
length: 16
V: TRBV6-5
J: TRBJ2-5
D: .
DNA: TGTGCCAGCAGTTCCTCGCCATCGGGGGCCCAAGAGACCCAGTACTTC
CDR3: CASSSSPSGAQETQYF

size: .
length: 14
V: TRBV18
J: TRBJ1-1
D: .
DNA: TGTGCCAGCTCACCGGAGTCTCTGAACACTGAAGCTTTCTTT
CDR3: CASSPESLNTEAFF

size: .
length: 15
V: TRBV7-8
J: TRBJ2-1
D: TRBD2
DNA: TGTGCCAGCCGCCCGATAGCGGGGTCCTACAATGAGCAGTTCTTC
CDR3: CASRPIAGSYNEQFF

size: .
length: 13
V: TRBV6-2/TRBV6-3
J: TRBJ2-7
D: TRBD1
DNA: TGTGCCAGCAGTACCGGGACAGGGTCCGAGCAGTACTTC
CDR3: CASSTGTGSEQYF

size: .
length: 16
V: TRBV5-1
J: TRBJ1-2
D: TRBD1
DNA: TGCGCCAGCTCCCCCGGGACAGGGGGATTATATTATGGCTACACCTTC
CDR3: CASSPGTGGLYYGYTF

size: .
length: 14
V: TRBV7-9
J: TRBJ2-1
D: .
DNA: TGTGCCAGCAGCTTAGTTATGCTCTACAATGAGCAGTTCTTC
CDR3: CASSLVMLYNEQFF

size: .
length: 13
V: TRBV7-9
J: TRBJ2-1
D: .
DNA: TGTGCCAGCAGCTCCCAGCTCGTCGGTGAGCAGTTCTTC
CDR3: CASSSQLVGEQFF

size: .
length: 13
V: TRBV27
J: TRBJ2-3
D: .
DNA: TGTGCCAGCAGTTCTCCACAGGGCAATACGCAGTATTTT
CDR3: CASSSPQGNTQYF

size: .
length: 13
V: TRBV4-2
J: TRBJ2-2
D: .
DNA: TGTGCCAGCACCCCCCACTCATCCGGGGAGCTGTTTTTT
CDR3: CASTPHSSGELFF

size: .
length: 15
V: TRBV6-5
J: TRBJ1-6
D: TRBD1
DNA: TGTGCCAGCAGTTCATCGACAGGGATTCGTTCACCCCTCCACTTT
CDR3: CASSSSTGIRSPLHF

size: .
length: 15
V: TRBV5-8
J: TRBJ1-5
D: TRBD1
DNA: TGTGCCACAGGGGGAGTCGACGGGGGAGATCAGCCCCAGCATTTT
CDR3: CATGGVDGGDQPQHF

size: .
length: 14
V: TRBV7-2
J: TRBJ2-5
D: TRBD1
DNA: TGTGCCAGCAGCTTAGGAGGGGGCGACGAGACCCAGTACTTC
CDR3: CASSLGGGDETQYF

size: .
length: 14
V: TRBV5-5
J: TRBJ1-2
D: TRBD1
DNA: TGTGCCAGCAGCTTCGACAGGGGAAACTATGGCTACACCTTC
CDR3: CASSFDRGNYGYTF

size: .
length: 14
V: TRBV7-2
J: TRBJ1-2
D: .
DNA: TGTGCCAGCAGCAGGCGGACACCTTGGTATGGCTACACCTTC
CDR3: CASSRRTPWYGYTF

size: .
length: 17
V: TRBV18
J: TRBJ1-2
D: .
DNA: TGTGCCAGCTCACTAGCTGGTCGGGGAAGTTCGGACTATGGCTACACCTTC
CDR3: CASSLAGRGSSDYGYTF

size: .
length: 20
V: TRBV21-1
J: TRBJ2-5
D: .
DNA: TGTGCCAGCAGCAAGGGACCCAGACTAGCGGGGGGCCCTGCCCAAGAGACCCAGTACTTC
CDR3: CASSKGPRLAGGPAQETQYF

size: .
length: 13
V: TRBV19
J: TRBJ2-7
D: .
DNA: TGTGCCAGTAGTATATGGACATCACGGGAGCAGTACTTC
CDR3: CASSIWTSREQYF

size: .
length: 15
V: TRBV11-3
J: TRBJ1-1
D: .
DNA: TGTGCCAGCAGCTCTCGGTCAGGGGTCACGACTGAAGCTTTCTTT
CDR3: CASSSRSGVTTEAFF

size: .
length: 12
V: TRBV2
J: TRBJ2-5
D: .
DNA: TGTGCCAGCAGTGAGGTCGTGGAGACCCAGTACTTC
CDR3: CASSEVVETQYF

size: .
length: 15
V: TRBV3-1/TRBV3-2
J: TRBJ1-1
D: .
DNA: TGTGCCAGCAGCCAAGATACGGTTGTGGACACTGAAGCTTTCTTT
CDR3: CASSQDTVVDTEAFF

size: .
length: 13
V: TRBV27
J: TRBJ1-1
D: .
DNA: TGTGCCAGCAGTTTAGGGACCGACCATGAAGCTTTCTTT
CDR3: CASSLGTDHEAFF

size: .
length: 19
V: TRBV3-1/TRBV3-2
J: TRBJ2-4
D: .
DNA: TGTGCCAGCAGCCAAGGCGGCCCACGAGTAGCGGTAGCCAAAAACATTCAGTACTTC
CDR3: CASSQGGPRVAVAKNIQYF

size: few
length: 15
V: TRBV6-5
J: TRBJ1-2
D: .
DNA: TGTGCCAGCACCTTGCGAAAAGGAACTAACTATGGCTACACCTTC
CDR3: CASTLRKGTNYGYTF

size: .
length: 16
V: TRBV9
J: TRBJ2-5
D: TRBD2
DNA: TGTGCCAGCAGCCGAACAGCGGGGGAGCTTCAAGAGACCCAGTACTTC
CDR3: CASSRTAGELQETQYF

size: .
length: 16
V: TRBV7-6
J: TRBJ2-2
D: TRBD2
DNA: TGTGCCAGCAGCTTAACCAGCGGGGGGGCAGGCGGGGAGCTGTTTTTT
CDR3: CASSLTSGGAGGELFF

size: .
length: 15
V: TRBV29-1
J: TRBJ1-2
D: TRBD1
DNA: TGCAGCGTTCCAAGGAGGCAGGGGGCTTGGTATGGCTACACCTTC
CDR3: CSVPRRQGAWYGYTF

size: .
length: 13
V: TRBV6-1
J: TRBJ2-5
D: .
DNA: TGTGCCAGCAGTGAAAGGGTGAGGGTGGCCCAGTACTTC
CDR3: CASSERVRVAQYF

size: .
length: 13
V: TRBV6-2/TRBV6-3
J: TRBJ2-5
D: TRBD2
DNA: TGTGCCAGCAGTAAGACTAGCAGGGAGACCCAGTACTTC
CDR3: CASSKTSRETQYF

size: .
length: 13
V: TRBV7-9
J: TRBJ1-2
D: .
DNA: TGTGCCAGCAGCTTAGAAGCCGGGAGTGGCTACACCTTC
CDR3: CASSLEAGSGYTF

size: once
length: 14
V: TRBV6-5
J: TRBJ1-2
D: .
DNA: TGTGCCAGCACCGCAACGATACAGGGCTATGGCTACACCTTC
CDR3: CASTATIQGYGYTF

size: .
length: 17
V: TRBV4-1
J: TRBJ2-1
D: .
DNA: TGCGCCAGCAGCCAAGATGAGGCCACAGGGAGGTACAATGAGCAGTTCTTC
CDR3: CASSQDEATGRYNEQFF

size: .
length: 13
V: TRBV10-3
J: TRBJ1-2
D: .
DNA: TGTGCCATCAGTGAAGGAGGGACCCATGGCTACACCTTC
CDR3: CAISEGGTHGYTF

size: .
length: 15
V: TRBV9
J: TRBJ1-4
D: .
DNA: TGTGCCAGCAGCGTAGCATGGGGGACTAATGAAAAACTGTTTTTT
CDR3: CASSVAWGTNEKLFF

size: .
length: 12
V: TRBV19
J: TRBJ1-3
D: TRBD1
DNA: TGTGCCAGTGGGACAGAGGGAAACACCATATATTTT
CDR3: CASGTEGNTIYF